This T cell receptor beta chain was found in a study of Ad26.COV2.S vaccination and SARS-CoV-2 variants (dated by TCRdb to the early 2020s). As for the study more broadly: Vaccine-arm donors came from COV1001, a multicentre, randomized, double-blind, placebo-controlled phase I-IIa trial of Ad26.COV2.S in healthy adults. Trial participants were randomized into five groups of five, in which low-dose or high-dose Ad26.COV2.S was given once or twice, or placebo was given on both occasions. Ad26.COV2.S was administered intramuscularly at a dose of 5x10^10 or 1x10^11 viral particles, either as one shot or as two shots given 56 days apart. A total of approximately 30 samples were included in the TCR-sequenced set, comprising around 19 Ad26.COV2.S vaccine recipients, 5 placebo recipients and 8 SARS-CoV-2 convalescent individuals. Investigators remained blinded to trial group allocation during experiments and outcome assessment. The specificity and breadth of SARS-CoV-2-reactive T cell receptors after Ad26.COV2.S vaccination were assessed by TCRbeta repertoire sequencing.

As to this clone: The target of this receptor is not known. The input lacks base qualities; no much larger clone sits a single base away.

Taken with the paper, the label for treatment or condition translates to: around 19 received Ad26.COV2.S at low or high dose, single or two shots; five or six received placebo; per-sample allocation not given. For vaccine and placebo recipients, the sequenced repertoires came from samples collected on day 63 after the first injection. Cohort 1b enrolled 20 to 30 adults aged 18-55 years at a single site in Boston, USA, between 29 July and 7 August 2020. Ad26.COV2.S was a replication-incompetent adenovirus type 26 vector that expressed a prefusion-stabilized SARS-CoV-2 spike protein derived from the original Wuhan strain. The immunoSEQ Assay was used to sequence TCRbeta CDR3 regions. After extraction, genomic DNA underwent amplification by bias-controlled multiplex PCR, followed by high-throughput sequencing. Per the original workflow: To quantify the absolute abundance of every unique TCRbeta CDR3 region, sequences were collapsed and filtered. Usable DNA was measured by amplifying reference genes present in all nucleated cells, and TCRbeta template counts were normalized to that usable DNA to estimate T cell fraction. Repertoire TCRs were annotated as SARS-CoV-2-specific when V gene, CDR3 amino acid sequence and J gene were exactly matched to a known reactive TCR set. The reference SARS-CoV-2 TCR set was obtained from MIRA and was filtered for enrichment in COVID-19-positive ImmuneCODE repertoires, whereby public or cross-reactive TCRs were removed. Using the MIRA antigens, annotated TCRs were further analysed by specific ORF or by position within an ORF. Breadth was defined as the number of annotated unique rearrangements divided by the total number of unique productive rearrangements, and depth was defined as the summed frequency of the annotated unique rearrangements. Two-sided Wilcoxon rank-sum tests were applied when comparing TCR breadth between groups. TCRdb carries this immuneACCESS record with in-frame sequences only. Its versions omit some clonotypes, under half of them owing to an unresolved V gene in the studies checked, with the rest unexplained. That table is the source of V, J and clone size, and D and trimming were worked out from the DNA. The sample table shows some 300,000 clones, and around 85% are seen once. Under 2.5% of the sample is in the top ten clones.

Including cysteine and phenylalanine, the CDR3 has 14 amino acids. Kept here is only the CDR3 DNA, which spans 42 bases and is read in frame from base 1. V sheds 5 bases and J sheds 1 base, leaving 9 bases between their ends. Here is what the overall study found, with its caveats: Substantial breadth of spike-specific CD8+ and CD4+ T cell responses was reported after vaccination. Compared with placebo recipients, Ad26.COV2.S recipients showed higher spike-specific TCR breadth (P = 0.0014). Non-spike TCR breadth was comparable between vaccine and placebo recipients, consistent with the vaccine containing only spike. The authors noted that the TCR breadth and depth analyses may have underestimated total T cell responses. Comparing responses between vaccine doses or regimens was not something the study was powered to do.

Sequenced here: peripheral blood, sampled in a trial of Ad26.COV2.S vaccine versus placebo. This chain joins TRBV23-1 to TRBJ1-5, and possibly TRBD1, on 5 matching bases. TRBV23-1 belongs to the ORF category, with a function that is uncertain. This TCR came from a person between 18 and 59 years old who received the Ad26.COV2.S COVID-19 vaccine or a placebo. The DNA is TGCGCCAGCAGTGCGGGGGGAAGCAATCAGCCCCAGCATTTT. Its protein product is CASSAGGSNQPQHF.